This T cell receptor beta chain was observed in a study of T cell responses to AZD1222 COVID-19 vaccine (dated by TCRdb to the early 2020s). For the study in its entirety: AZD1222 recipients whose second dose came at about 4 weeks and those whose second dose came at about 12 weeks were combined into one group, since spike-specific TCR depth and breadth did not differ between the two schedules. Trial participants were enrolled by age into 18-55, 56-69 and 70-plus year subgroups, with around 140, 26 and 57 TCR-sequenced participants respectively. TCR sequencing was performed for fewer than 250 trial participants, of whom about 200 were given two doses of AZD1222 and approximately 25 were given two doses of MenACWY control vaccine. Broader findings and caveats from the paper: Because no day 14 peak-response samples were available, the repertoires could be characterized only after the peak T cell response. In the small 56-69-year group, the increase in depth fell short of significance, most likely because of low power. Vaccine-associated CD4 TCRs spanned the whole spike protein, with dominant responses in regions 160-218 and 743-854. Reportedly, almost half of the unique spike-specific TCRs recognized epitopes lying outside the regions that are mutated in the B.1.351 and B.1.1.7 variants. Participants were mostly white British, with more females than males. The authors suggested clonal diversity may have been underestimated. Spike-specific TCR breadth and depth rose significantly after two AZD1222 doses compared with day 0 and with MenACWY recipients. Only a handful of AZD1222 recipients were SARS-CoV-2 seropositive at baseline, limiting conclusions about previously exposed vaccinees.

There are 16 amino acids in the CDR3, from cysteine to phenylalanine inclusive. Of all the DNA, just the CDR3 is kept, 48 bases in frame from base 1. Via the germline V gene (reference sequence), CDR1 is LNHDA and CDR2 SQIVND. V loses 6 bases of germline sequence and J loses 6 bases, and the interval between the two ends is 18 bases. Of note for this clone: Its target antigen remains unknown. Base qualities are not at hand, and no much larger clone is one base apart.

The sample's time point, from its label and the paper: baseline before first vaccination. Vaccinee samples were obtained from the UK trials COV001 and COV002, which included a single-blind randomized controlled phase 2/3 trial of AZD1222 (ChAdOx1 nCoV-19) in healthy adults. For TCRbeta chain sequencing, PBMC samples from trial participants were taken at day 0 and at day 28 after the second dose. The CDR3 regions of human TCRbeta chains were analyzed by immunosequencing. The authors' pipeline ran thus. Repertoire TCRs were checked for matches against a reference library of SARS-CoV-2-specific TCRs that had been generated using the MIRA antigen-specificity platform. Breadth was defined as the fraction of unique TCRs that were SARS-CoV-2-associated. Depth was defined as the fraction of total T cells that were SARS-CoV-2-associated. Using the MIRA data, each spike-specific TCR was assigned both to the spike region to which the TCR was reactive and to a CD4 or CD8 class. Log10-transformed breadth and depth values were compared by one-way ANOVA with Sidak's multiple comparisons tests. TCRdb limited this immuneACCESS table to in-frame rearrangements with V and J called. A share of clones is missing; checked studies link under half to unresolved V genes, and the rest is unexplained. For V, J and clone size, that table is used; D and trimming come from the DNA. The sample data list roughly 170,000 clones, and 85% to 95% of these were observed just once. Clones ranked in the top ten supply more than 0.8% of the sample.

This sample comprised peripheral blood, obtained on day 0 of AZD1222 vaccination. The chain joins TRBV19 to TRBJ1-6; the D gene is perhaps TRBD1, on 6 matching bases. This TCR derives from an adult in good health. DNA sequence: TGTGCCAGTAGCCAGGGGTTGGCACCCTTTAATTCACCCCTCCACTTT. Its protein is CASSQGLAPFNSPLHF. Supplemented by the reference TRBV19 and TRBJ1-6 proteins around the CDR3, the complete variable domain is DGGITQSPKYLFRKEGQNVTLSCEQNLNHDAMYWYRQDPGQGLRLIYYSQIVNDFQKGDIAEGYSVSREKKESFPLTVTSAQKNPTAFYLCASSQGLAPFNSPLHFGNGTRLTVT.